Described below is a single T cell receptor (beta chain) sequence and its context. The study isolated at least 6.5 million PBMCs from each sample. Samples each yielded at least 6 micrograms of total RNA. PCR was performed a second time for about 7 to 12 cycles using a sample-barcoded 5' primer and a J-beta primer mix. Each CDR3 protein gets one entry after TCRdb re-called the 5' RACE reads with MiXCR. The sample consists of around 700,000 distinct CDR3 sequences, 20% to 25% of them appearing once. This sample is part of a study of blood T cells in healthy people across ages. V dropped 2 bases and J dropped 4 bases, with 5 bases sitting between them. CDR1 is MNHEY, CDR2 SVGAGI, per germline. CDR3 length equals 12 residues. The same specimen was also included in a second study, on T cells of mothers and their children. That paper states: The donors comprised six children and their three healthy Caucasian mothers. The overlap seen between related mothers and children slightly exceeded that of unrelated pairs, though not significantly.

The sequencing sample was made of blood. The origin of this receptor is a boy aged 5-17 years in good health. V is TRBV6-5 and J is TRBJ1-2; D ambiguous. CDR3 bases: TGTGCCAGCAGTTACGGGTCCTATGGCTACACCTTC. It translates to CASSYGSYGYTF.